The present T cell receptor (beta chain) was sequenced within a study of breast tumors, draining lymph nodes, adjacent tissues. Study outcomes and limitations: Tumor and nontumor repertoires were significantly more similar in luminal-like than in basal-like breast cancer.

From the multiplex PCR reads, TCRdb called clonotypes with MiXCR, one entry per CDR3 protein. The repertoire holds approximately 120,000 distinct CDR3 sequences, about 20% seen once, with roughly 2% in the top ten. The lymph nodes were axillary draining lymph nodes from breast cancer patients. A few counts support this clonotype. Its antigen remains unidentified. A much larger clone is a single base away; this may be a read error. The CDR3 length is 14 residues. V lost 5 bases to trimming and J lost 4 bases, with 13 bases between them. Germline V gives CDR1 KGHDR, CDR2 SFDVKD. This TCR derives from a female donor with breast cancer. Some clones in this sample may be carry-over from other donors' samples. The chain combines TRBV24-1 with TRBJ1-2; the D gene is possibly TRBD1 (6 bases). Sequencing input: axillary lymph node tissue. The CDR3 here is CATSGGQAGYGYTF. The CDR3 nucleotides read TGTGCCACCAGTGGGGGGCAGGCGGGCTATGGCTACACCTTC.